The entry below gives a single T cell receptor (beta chain) sequence along with its context. Its antigen is as yet unknown. The CDR3 loop spans 15 amino acids. V lost 7 bases to trimming and J lost 5 bases; unmatched junction nucleotides: 9. The germline CDR1 and CDR2 sequences are MNHNY and SVGAGI (reference sequence). The data stem from a study of T cells in localized non-small cell lung cancer. Using immunoSEQ multiplex PCR, the repertoire was profiled, and TCRdb retains in-frame clones only, with some absent. Of approximately 31,000 clones in the sample, 94% were seen once. Whole-study results and caveats: Longer overall survival was linked to higher blood T cell density. Uninvolved adjacent lung had higher T cell clonality than tumor and all other tissues. Median roughly 57 top-100 tumor clones were shared with paired adjacent lung.

The sequenced sample was peripheral blood, obtained before any cancer treatment. The rearrangement uses TRBV6-6 and TRBJ2-2; 8 positions agree with TRBD1. The sequence came from a woman between 40 and 69 years old with stage I lung adenocarcinoma. The CDR3 loop reads CASNDRGQGTGELFF. For the CDR3, the DNA is TGTGCCAGCAATGACAGAGGACAGGGAACCGGGGAGCTGTTTTTT.